The T cell receptor beta chain described here comes from a study of blood T cell repertoires in COVID-19. Study-wide background: COVID-19 samples, acute and convalescent, were from the United States, Italy and Spain. T cells, B-cell-depleted T cells, or PBMCs supplied cDNA or gDNA.

Methods used by the authors: Reference gene primers were amplified, and this amplification served to estimate nucleated cell counts. Sequencing was performed with immunoSEQ multiplex PCR; in TCRdb, only in-frame clones are kept and a portion is missing. For V, J and clone size, that table is used; D and trimming come from the DNA. The table lists about 120,000 clones, over 65% of them singletons. Germline values: CDR1 LGHNA, CDR2 YSLEER. The CDR3 contains 15 residues. V lost 1 base and J 8 bases, leaving 12 bases between the germline ends. This clone was observed a few times. The TCR was taken from a woman aged 70-85 years with acute or convalescent COVID-19. The rearrangement joins TRBV4-3 to TRBJ1-6, with D possibly matching TRBD1 (5 bases). The material sequenced was peripheral blood. The CDR3 DNA follows: TGCGCCAGCAGCCAAGGGGGCGTATGGGATTCACCCCTCCACTTT. Its translation is CASSQGGVWDSPLHF.